Shown below are 14 T cell receptor beta chains from a single sample sequenced in a study of regulatory T cells in long-lasting Graves disease. As to time point: newly diagnosed GD, antithyroid drugs for less than 3 months. From PBMCs, RNA was extracted and then used to make the TCR library. Arm-PCR of CDR3 regions and iRepertoire HTBI primers were used to build TCR beta libraries. Using its own MiXCR run on the multiplex PCR reads, TCRdb lists one record per CDR3 protein. The sample lists approximately 390,000 distinct CDR3 sequences; 15% to 20% were seen once. This same sample was also taken into another study, of T cells in Graves' hyperthyroidism and ophthalmopathy.

The sequenced sample was peripheral blood mononuclear cells (PBMCs), obtained at new diagnosis, from a patient treated with antithyroid drugs. The receptor source for this set is a woman aged 18-29 years with Graves disease.

This clonotype was counted many times. The genes are TRBV7-9 and TRBJ2-3; 12 nucleotides match TRBD2. The CDR3 is made up of 15 amino acids. From germline, CDR1 is SEHNR and CDR2 FQNEAQ (reference sequence). V lost 5 bases to trimming and J lost 4 bases; unmatched junction nucleotides: 4. The CDR3 region has the DNA TGTGCCAGCAGCCCCGGGACTAGCGGGTCAGATACGCAGTATTTT. It codes for CASSPGTSGSDTQYF.

The rearrangement uses TRBV2 and TRBJ2-4, with D perhaps matching TRBD1 (7 bases). Trimming removed 6 bases at V and 0 bases at J, with 15 bases between. The CDR3 sequence is 16 residues long. From germline, CDR1 is SNHLY and CDR2 FYNNEI. As DNA, the CDR3 is TGTGCCAGCAGGGAGGGACAGCTCATAGCCAAAAACATTCAGTACTTC. It translates to CASREGQLIAKNIQYF.

Many counts were recorded for this clonotype. This chain connects TRBV18 to TRBJ2-3; D remains unclear. CDR1 and CDR2 from the germline V gene are KGHSH and LQKENI. V was clipped by 6 bases and J by 11 bases, with 15 bases between them. CDR3 length equals 12 residues. The CDR3 coding sequence is TGTGCCAGCTCTCCGCCAGTGTACGGGCAGTATTTT. The encoded protein is CASSPPVYGQYF.

The J gene is TRBJ1-1, the V gene TRBV5-1; 7 positions agree with TRBD1. V was clipped by 5 bases and J by 12 bases; unmatched bases: 10. Germline V gives CDR1 SGHRS, CDR2 YFSETQ. This CDR3 is built from 12 residues. CDR3 in DNA: TGCGCCAGCAGTCTAGACAGGGTTGAGACTTTCTTT. Protein: CASSLDRVETFF.

This clonotype has more than one count but fewer than ten. J is TRBJ2-7 and V is TRBV18; 9 positions agree with TRBD2. Germline assignment: CDR1 KGHSH and CDR2 LQKENI. With V trimmed by 4 bases and J by 7 bases, 5 bases remained unmatched. CDR3 length: 13 residues. CDR3 in amino acids: CASSRSSGEEQYF. CDR3 sequence (DNA): TGTGCCAGCTCACGCTCTAGCGGGGAGGAGCAGTACTTC. Full variable domain (rest looked up from reference TRBV18 and TRBJ2-7): NAGVMQNPRHLVRRRGQEARLRCSPMKGHSHVYWYRQLPEEGLKFMVYLQKENIIDESGMPKERFSAEFPKEGPSILRIQQVVRGDSAAYFCASSRSSGEEQYFGPGTRLTVT.

This clonotype has more than one count but fewer than ten. V gene TRBV7-9 combines with J gene TRBJ1-6; D is perhaps TRBD1 (5 bases). Trimming shortened V by 2 bases and J by 5 bases, and 10 bases separated the two germline ends. CDR3 length: 15 residues. The germline CDR1 and CDR2 sequences are SEHNR and FQNEAQ (reference sequence). CDR3 in amino acids: CASSLRTPDNSPLHF. For the CDR3, the DNA is TGTGCCAGCAGCTTAAGGACACCCGATAATTCACCCCTCCACTTT.

This clonotype was recorded many times. The chain uses TRBV5-1 and TRBJ2-7; TRBD1 aligns across 8 bases. The V gene's germline CDR1 is SGHRS and CDR2 YFSETQ. The CDR3 extends over 17 amino acids. The ends lost 1 base at V and 5 bases at J; junction bases unmatched: 14. The CDR3, as DNA: TGCGCCAGCAGCTTGTATCTCAGGGGGCTATCGAACGACGAGCAGTACTTC. Translating it yields CASSLYLRGLSNDEQYF.

This clonotype showed up many times. The chain is built from TRBV5-1 and TRBJ2-7; TRBD2 aligns across 12 bases. CDR1 and CDR2 (germline): SGHRS, YFSETQ. The CDR3 runs 21 residues. V dropped 4 bases and J dropped 0; count of bases not matched to a gene: 20. CDR3 amino acids: CASSLQGFGLAGSILSYEQYF. CDR3 DNA: TGCGCCAGCAGCCTCCAGGGTTTCGGACTAGCGGGATCCATCCTCTCCTACGAGCAGTACTTC.

Comment on this clonotype: A much larger clone lies one base from this, so it may be a read error. The chain joins TRBV20-1 to TRBJ1-6, with D unresolved. The germline CDR1 and CDR2 sequences are DFQATT and SNEGSKA (reference sequence). This CDR3 has 17 amino acids. CDR3 DNA: TGCAGTGCTAGAGATAGTTTGAGCGGACCCTATAATCCACCCCTCCACTTT. It specifies CSARDSLSGPYNPPLHF.

The sample holds many counts of this clonotype. This chain uses TRBV29-1 with TRBJ1-2; D is unclear. This CDR3 region has 12 residues. Germline CDR1 is SQVTM and CDR2 is ANQGSEA. With 4 bases removed from V and 2 bases from J, the gap between germline ends came to 8 bases. DNA of the CDR3: TGCAGCGTTGTGAGGGAGAACTATGGCTACACCTTC. Translation gives CSVVRENYGYTF.

The table lists this clonotype with many counts. The chain uses TRBV29-1 and TRBJ2-7; the match to TRBD2 covers 7 bases. V was pared by 6 bases and J by 1 base, with 3 bases of the junction left unmatched. The CDR3 spans 12 residues. Germline CDR1 SQVTM, CDR2 ANQGSEA. CDR3 sequence reads: CSVWTRSYEQYF. CDR3 sequence (DNA): TGCAGCGTGTGGACTAGATCCTACGAGCAGTACTTC.

This clonotype has at least ten counts. The rearrangement links TRBV5-5 to TRBJ1-2; D ambiguous. Between the trimmed V and J ends, which lost 0 bases and 6 bases, there was a span of 6 bases. Germline assignment: CDR1 SGHKS and CDR2 YYEKEE (reference sequence). The CDR3 runs 12 residues. The CDR3 sequence: CASSLAEDGYTF. The CDR3 DNA follows: TGTGCCAGCAGCTTGGCCGAGGATGGCTACACCTTC.

This clonotype was seen ten or more times. The chain recombines TRBV7-3 with TRBJ2-3; D gene ambiguous. The CDR3 loop spans 13 amino acids. Germline values: CDR1 SGHTA, CDR2 FQGTGA. Trimming shortened V by 5 bases and J by 5 bases, and 11 bases separated the two germline ends. As DNA, the CDR3 is TGTGCCAGCAGCAATTCCCAAAGAGATACGCAGTATTTT. The encoded protein is CASSNSQRDTQYF.

CDR3 in amino acids: CASSSLHDRELFF. The CDR3 DNA follows: TGTGCCAGTAGTTCGCTACATGACAGGGAGCTGTTTTTT. The V call is TRBV19, the J call TRBJ2-2; no clear D. Germline values: CDR1 LNHDA, CDR2 SQIVND (reference sequence). The length of the CDR3 is 13 residues. The V end lost 5 bases, the J end lost 9 bases, and 13 bases lay between the germline ends.